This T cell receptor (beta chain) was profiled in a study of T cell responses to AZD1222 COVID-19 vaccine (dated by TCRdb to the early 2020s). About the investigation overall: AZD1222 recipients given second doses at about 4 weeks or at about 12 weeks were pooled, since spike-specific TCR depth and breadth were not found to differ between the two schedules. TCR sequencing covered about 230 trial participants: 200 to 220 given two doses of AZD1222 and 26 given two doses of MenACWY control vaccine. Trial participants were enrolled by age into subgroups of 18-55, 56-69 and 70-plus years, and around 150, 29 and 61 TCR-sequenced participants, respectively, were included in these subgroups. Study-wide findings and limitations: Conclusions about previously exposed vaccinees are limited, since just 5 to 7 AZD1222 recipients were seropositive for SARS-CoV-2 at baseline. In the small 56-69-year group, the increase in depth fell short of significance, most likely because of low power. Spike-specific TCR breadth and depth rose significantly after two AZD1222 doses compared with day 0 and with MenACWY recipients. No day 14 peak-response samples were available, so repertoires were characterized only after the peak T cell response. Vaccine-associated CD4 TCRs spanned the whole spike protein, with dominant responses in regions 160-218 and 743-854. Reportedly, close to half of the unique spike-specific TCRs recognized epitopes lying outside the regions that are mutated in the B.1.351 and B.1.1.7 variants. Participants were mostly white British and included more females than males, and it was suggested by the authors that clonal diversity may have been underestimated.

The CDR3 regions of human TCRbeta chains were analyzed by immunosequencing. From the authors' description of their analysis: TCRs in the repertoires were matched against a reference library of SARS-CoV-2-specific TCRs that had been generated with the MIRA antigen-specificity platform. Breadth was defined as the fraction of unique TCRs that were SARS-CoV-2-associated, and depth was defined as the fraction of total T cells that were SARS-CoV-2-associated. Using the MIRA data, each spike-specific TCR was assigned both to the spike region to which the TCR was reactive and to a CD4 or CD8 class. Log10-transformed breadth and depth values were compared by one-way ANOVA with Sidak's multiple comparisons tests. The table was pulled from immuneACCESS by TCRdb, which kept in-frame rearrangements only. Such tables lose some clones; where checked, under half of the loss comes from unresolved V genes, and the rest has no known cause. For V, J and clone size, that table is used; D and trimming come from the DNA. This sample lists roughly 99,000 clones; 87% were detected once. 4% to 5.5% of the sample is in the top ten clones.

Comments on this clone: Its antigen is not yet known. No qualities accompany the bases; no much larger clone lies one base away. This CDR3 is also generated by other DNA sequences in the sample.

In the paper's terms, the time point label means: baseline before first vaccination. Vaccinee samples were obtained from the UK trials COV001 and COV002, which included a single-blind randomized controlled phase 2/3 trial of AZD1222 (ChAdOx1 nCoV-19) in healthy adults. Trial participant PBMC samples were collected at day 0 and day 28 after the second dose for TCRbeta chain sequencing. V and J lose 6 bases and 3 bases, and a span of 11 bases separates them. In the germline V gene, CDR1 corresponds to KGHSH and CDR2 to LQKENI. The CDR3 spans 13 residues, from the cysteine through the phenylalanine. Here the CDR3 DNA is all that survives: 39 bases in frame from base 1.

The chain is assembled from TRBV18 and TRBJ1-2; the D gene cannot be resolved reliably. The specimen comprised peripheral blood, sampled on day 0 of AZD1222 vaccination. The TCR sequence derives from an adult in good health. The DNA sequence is TGTGCCAGCTCCCCGAGTGAAGACTATGGCTACACCTTC. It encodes CASSPSEDYGYTF.